The clone carrying this T cell receptor (beta chain) is classed as medium-sized by frequency. The source of the sample is a study of T cell clusters in autoimmune cytopenias. The CDR3 runs to 13 residues. CDR1 and CDR2 from the germline V gene are LNHDA and SQIVND (reference sequence). Each sample's input was roughly 250 ng genomic DNA, 38,000 or so genome equivalents. Multiplex touch-down PCR amplified TRB using TRB-A and TRB-B pools in one tube. TCRdb re-called the multiplex PCR reads and shows each CDR3 protein once, DNA omitted. The table for this sample gives approximately 2,500 distinct CDR3 sequences.

The sequencing input was peripheral blood. The J gene is TRBJ2-7, the V gene TRBV19; with no DNA, the TCRdb D assignment of TRBD1 cannot be verified. The sequence was collected from a human donor with an autoimmune cytopenia, with autoimmune hepatitis or in good health (not recorded which). CDR3 loop: CASSYTDRAEQYF. Together with reference TRBV19 and TRBJ2-7, the CDR3 gives the full variable domain: DGGITQSPKYLFRKEGQNVTLSCEQNLNHDAMYWYRQDPGQGLRLIYYSQIVNDFQKGDIAEGYSVSREKKESFPLTVTSAQKNPTAFYLCASSYTDRAEQYFGPGTRLTVT.